This entry describes one T cell receptor beta chain. What it binds is unknown. Other DNA sequences in this specimen translate into the identical CDR3. The data originate from a study of T cells in localized non-small cell lung cancer. The study, taken as a whole, reports: Uninvolved adjacent lung, not tumor, had the highest T cell clonality. Adjacent lung held a median approximately 57 of the top 100 tumor clones. With higher T cell density in blood came longer overall survival. Analysis by sequencing included only one tumor region, so heterogeneity remains possible.

The data were produced by immunoSEQ multiplex PCR, yet TCRdb's version contains in-frame clones alone and is incomplete. The top ten clones hold roughly 7.1% of a sample with approximately 43,000 clones, about 85% of them seen once. This CDR3 region has 16 residues. The V and J ends lost 6 bases and 2 bases, in that order; junction bases with no gene match: 13. Germline CDR1 and CDR2: KGHSH and LQKENI. This TCR came from a woman aged 18 to 55 with stage III lung adenocarcinoma. This sequence joins TRBV18 and TRBJ2-7; 7 bases are a match to TRBD1. This sample comprised peripheral blood, obtained before any cancer treatment. The CDR3 DNA reads as TGTGCCAGCTCTCGGACTCCTGGGACAGCAACCTACGAGCAGTACTTC. This sequence encodes CASSRTPGTATYEQYF.